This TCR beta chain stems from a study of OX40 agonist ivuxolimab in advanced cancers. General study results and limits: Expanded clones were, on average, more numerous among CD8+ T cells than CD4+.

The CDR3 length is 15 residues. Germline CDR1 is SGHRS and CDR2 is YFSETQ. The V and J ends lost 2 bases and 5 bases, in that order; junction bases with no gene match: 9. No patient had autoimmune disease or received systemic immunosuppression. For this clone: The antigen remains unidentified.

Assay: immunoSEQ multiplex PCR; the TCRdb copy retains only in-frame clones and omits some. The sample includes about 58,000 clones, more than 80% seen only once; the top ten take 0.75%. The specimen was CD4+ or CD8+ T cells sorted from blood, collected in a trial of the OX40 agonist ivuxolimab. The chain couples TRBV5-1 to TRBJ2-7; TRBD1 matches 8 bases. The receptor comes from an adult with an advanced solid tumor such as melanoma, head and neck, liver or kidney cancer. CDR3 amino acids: CASSFRQGAGDEQYF. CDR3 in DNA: TGCGCCAGCAGCTTTAGGCAGGGGGCCGGCGACGAGCAGTACTTC.